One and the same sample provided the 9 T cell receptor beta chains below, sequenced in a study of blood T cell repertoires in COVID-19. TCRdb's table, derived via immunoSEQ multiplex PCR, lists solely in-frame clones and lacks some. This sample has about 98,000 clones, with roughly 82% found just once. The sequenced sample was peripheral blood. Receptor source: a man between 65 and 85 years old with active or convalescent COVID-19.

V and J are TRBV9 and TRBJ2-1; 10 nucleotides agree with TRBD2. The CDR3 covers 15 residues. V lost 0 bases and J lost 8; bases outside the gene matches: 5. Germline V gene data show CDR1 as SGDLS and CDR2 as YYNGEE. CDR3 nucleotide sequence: TGTGCCAGCAGCGTAGAAGCGGGGGGGCGCGATGAGCAGTTCTTC. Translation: CASSVEAGGRDEQFF. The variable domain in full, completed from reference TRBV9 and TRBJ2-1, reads DSGVTQTPKHLITATGQRVTLRCSPRSGDLSVYWYQQSLDQGLQFLIQYYNGEERAKGNILERFSAQQFPDLHSELNLSSLELGDSALYFCASSVEAGGRDEQFFGPGTRLTVL.

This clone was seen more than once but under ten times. The CDR3 protein is CAWREGNYGYTF. The DNA of the CDR3 is TGTGCCTGGAGGGAGGGAAACTATGGCTACACCTTC. This chain joins TRBV30 and TRBJ1-2; D not certain. Trimming shortened V by 3 bases and J by 2 bases, and 7 bases separated the two germline ends. Germline V gives CDR1 GTSNPN, CDR2 SVGIG (reference sequence). This CDR3 region has 12 residues.

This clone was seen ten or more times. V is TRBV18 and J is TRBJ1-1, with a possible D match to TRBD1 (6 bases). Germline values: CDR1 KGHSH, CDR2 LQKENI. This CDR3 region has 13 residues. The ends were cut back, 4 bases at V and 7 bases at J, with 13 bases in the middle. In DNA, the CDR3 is TGTGCCAGCTCACTTACAGGGCAGGGTGAAGCTTTCTTT. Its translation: CASSLTGQGEAFF.

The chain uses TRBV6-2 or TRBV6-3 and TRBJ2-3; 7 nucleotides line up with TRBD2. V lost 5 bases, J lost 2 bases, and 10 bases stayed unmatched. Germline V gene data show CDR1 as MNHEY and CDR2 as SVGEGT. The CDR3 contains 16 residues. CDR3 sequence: CASSTLPGLTTDTQYF. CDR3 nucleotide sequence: TGTGCCAGCAGTACCCTCCCGGGACTAACCACAGATACGCAGTATTTT.

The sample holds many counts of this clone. The DNA for the CDR3 is TGTGCCAGCAGTTATGGGACAGGGGCAACTGAAGCTTTCTTT. Translation: CASSYGTGATEAFF. V and J are TRBV6-5 and TRBJ1-1; 10 nucleotides agree with TRBD1. From germline, CDR1 is MNHEY and CDR2 SVGAGI. The CDR3 is 14 amino acids. With V trimmed by 3 bases and J by 5 bases, 3 bases remained unmatched.

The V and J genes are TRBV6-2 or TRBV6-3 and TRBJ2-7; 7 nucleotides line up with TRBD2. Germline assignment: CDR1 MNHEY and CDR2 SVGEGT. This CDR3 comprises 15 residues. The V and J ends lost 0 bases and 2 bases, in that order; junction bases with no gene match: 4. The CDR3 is CASSYSPGLPYEQYF. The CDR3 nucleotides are TGTGCCAGCAGTTACTCGCCGGGACTACCCTACGAGCAGTACTTC.

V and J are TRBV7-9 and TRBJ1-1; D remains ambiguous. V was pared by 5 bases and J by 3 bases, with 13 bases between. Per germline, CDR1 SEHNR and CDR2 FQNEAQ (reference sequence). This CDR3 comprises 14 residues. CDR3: CASSRIAEDTEAFF. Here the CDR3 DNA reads TGTGCCAGCAGCCGAATCGCGGAGGACACTGAAGCTTTCTTT.

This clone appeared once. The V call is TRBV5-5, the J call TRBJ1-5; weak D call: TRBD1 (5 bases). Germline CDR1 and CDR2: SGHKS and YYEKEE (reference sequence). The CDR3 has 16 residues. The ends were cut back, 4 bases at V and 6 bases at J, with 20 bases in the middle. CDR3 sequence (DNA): TGTGCCAGCAGCCCAGCCGGCGGGGGATGGGGTCAGCCCCAGCATTTT. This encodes CASSPAGGGWGQPQHF.

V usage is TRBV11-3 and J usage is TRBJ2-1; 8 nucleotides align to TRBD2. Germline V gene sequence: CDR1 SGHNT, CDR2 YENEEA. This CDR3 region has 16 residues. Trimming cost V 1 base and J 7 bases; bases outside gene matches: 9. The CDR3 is CASSLGSSGGFNEQFF. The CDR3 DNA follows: TGTGCCAGCAGCTTAGGTTCAAGCGGGGGATTTAATGAGCAGTTCTTC.